Listed below are T cell receptor beta chains from one sample, sequenced in a study of Graves' ophthalmopathy and Graves' hyperthyroidism. TCRdb redid the calling of the multiplex PCR reads with MiXCR, one entry per CDR3 protein. The data show 620,000 or so distinct CDR3 sequences, about 20% seen once. Sequenced sample: peripheral blood. The receptor source for this set is a woman aged 18-29 years with stable Graves' hyperthyroidism. Some clones in this sample may be carry-over from other donors' samples. CDR3s include the opening cysteine and the closing phenylalanine or tryptophan. D genes are given only for firm matches. Some rows mark clone size as missing; the rest say once, few, many or name a class of expanded clone.

v_gene,j_gene,len,d_gene,abundance,CDR3aa,CDR3nt
TRBV4-2,TRBJ2-5,18,TRBD2,.,CASSQGWGASGAQETQYF,TGTGCCAGCAGCCAAGGATGGGGGGCTAGCGGGGCCCAAGAGACCCAGTACTTC
TRBV6-5,TRBJ2-7,14,.,.,CASSYRQAPSGQYF,TGTGCCAGCAGTTACAGGCAGGCCCCGAGTGGGCAGTACTTC
TRBV6-1,TRBJ2-7,14,TRBD1,.,CASSRDSPLYEQYF,TGTGCCAGCAGCAGGGACAGCCCACTCTACGAGCAGTACTTC
TRBV20-1,TRBJ2-7,13,.,.,CSARRQDRYEQYF,TGCAGTGCTAGGAGACAAGACCGCTACGAGCAGTACTTC
TRBV5-1,TRBJ2-5,15,.,few,CASSLVHGGQETQYF,TGCGCCAGCAGCTTGGTACACGGAGGCCAAGAGACCCAGTACTTC
TRBV9,TRBJ2-7,16,.,.,CASSVETGRNLYEQYF,TGTGCCAGCAGCGTCGAGACGGGACGGAATCTCTACGAGCAGTACTTC
TRBV6-2/TRBV6-3,TRBJ2-7,15,TRBD2,many,CASSYGTSVSYEQYF,TGTGCCAGCAGTTACGGGACTAGCGTCTCCTACGAGCAGTACTTC
TRBV6-1,TRBJ2-3,14,TRBD1,.,CASSADRVTDTQYF,TGTGCCAGCAGCGCGGACAGGGTAACAGATACGCAGTATTTT
TRBV24-1,TRBJ1-2,12,TRBD1,many,CAPWDRSYGYTF,TGTGCCCCATGGGACAGGAGCTATGGCTACACCTTC
TRBV18,TRBJ1-1,16,.,.,CASSPPGNLRNTEAFF,TGTGCCAGCTCACCACCGGGAAACCTCCGGAACACTGAAGCTTTCTTT
TRBV7-2,TRBJ2-7,15,.,.,CASSQRRTGADEQYF,TGTGCCAGCAGCCAACGACGGACTGGAGCAGACGAGCAGTACTTC
TRBV11-2,TRBJ2-7,15,.,.,CASSLDVGPSYEQYF,TGTGCCAGCAGCTTAGATGTCGGCCCGTCCTACGAGCAGTACTTC
TRBV20-1,TRBJ1-1,13,.,many,CSAKLGVLGEAFF,TGCAGTGCCAAGCTGGGGGTTCTCGGGGAAGCTTTCTTT
TRBV18,TRBJ1-5,13,.,many,CASSAEGTQPQHF,TGTGCCAGCTCCGCCGAGGGGACTCAGCCCCAGCATTTT
TRBV12-3/TRBV12-4,TRBJ1-6,14,.,many,CASSIRDTDSPLHF,TGTGCCAGCAGTATCCGGGACACAGATTCACCCCTCCACTTT
TRBV6-5,TRBJ1-1,17,.,many,CASSYDTATNGDTEAFF,TGTGCCAGCAGTTACGACACAGCTACGAACGGCGACACTGAAGCTTTCTTT
TRBV5-1,TRBJ2-5,12,.,many,CASSLERAAEYF,TGCGCCAGCAGCTTGGAACGGGCCGCTGAGTACTTC
TRBV27,TRBJ1-2,13,.,.,CASSLGRAGGYTF,TGTGCCAGCAGTTTAGGAAGGGCTGGCGGCTACACCTTC
TRBV9,TRBJ2-7,13,.,many,CASSVVSVYEQYF,TGTGCCAGCAGCGTAGTAAGCGTGTACGAGCAGTACTTC
TRBV30,TRBJ2-5,14,.,many,CAWTVGLAAETQYF,TGTGCCTGGACCGTGGGGCTAGCCGCTGAGACCCAGTACTTC
TRBV20-1,TRBJ2-7,16,TRBD2,many,CSARDALAGGNYEQYF,TGCAGTGCTAGAGATGCACTAGCGGGGGGGAACTACGAGCAGTACTTC
TRBV20-1,TRBJ2-7,16,TRBD2,many,CSARGASGSLWYEQYF,TGCAGTGCTAGGGGGGCTAGCGGGAGCTTGTGGTACGAGCAGTACTTC
TRBV11-2,TRBJ2-7,15,TRBD2,many,CAGRGGGGWAHEQYF,TGTGCCGGCAGAGGTGGGGGAGGGTGGGCCCACGAGCAGTACTTC
TRBV10-1,TRBJ1-1,15,.,many,CASSVTAGSGTEAFF,TGCGCCAGCAGTGTGACGGCGGGAAGCGGGACTGAAGCTTTCTTT
TRBV5-4,TRBJ2-7,16,TRBD1,few,CASSLLGGQGSYEQYF,TGTGCCAGCAGCTTGCTCGGGGGACAGGGGTCCTACGAGCAGTACTTC
TRBV27,TRBJ1-2,13,.,.,CASSFKGNYGYTF,TGTGCCAGCAGTTTTAAGGGGAACTATGGCTACACCTTC
TRBV14,TRBJ2-7,22,TRBD2,few,CASSPAAGEREGLGKSFYEQYF,TGTGCCAGCAGCCCTGCGGCAGGAGAGCGGGAGGGCCTCGGGAAGAGCTTTTACGAGCAGTACTTC
TRBV20-1,TRBJ1-1,13,TRBD1,many,CSAGRDRETEAFF,TGCAGTGCCGGACGAGACAGGGAAACTGAAGCTTTCTTT
TRBV6-1,TRBJ2-7,13,TRBD2,many,CASILAGDYEQYF,TGTGCCAGCATTCTAGCGGGAGACTATGAGCAGTACTTC
TRBV28,TRBJ2-5,16,TRBD1,.,CASSSQTGGTQETQYF,TGTGCCAGCAGCTCGCAGACAGGGGGGACTCAAGAGACCCAGTACTTC
TRBV27,TRBJ2-7,14,.,.,CASSRFALSYEQYF,TGTGCCAGCAGCAGGTTTGCCCTATCCTACGAGCAGTACTTC
TRBV11-1,TRBJ2-7,13,.,.,CASSWIVSYDQYF,TGTGCCAGCAGCTGGATAGTATCCTACGATCAGTACTTC
TRBV7-8,TRBJ1-1,15,TRBD1,many,CASSLEGQSKTEAFF,TGTGCCAGCAGCTTAGAGGGACAGTCTAAGACTGAAGCTTTCTTT
TRBV3-1,TRBJ2-4,14,.,few,CASSQGPKGNIQYF,TGTGCCAGCAGCCAAGGACCGAAAGGAAACATTCAGTACTTC
TRBV6-5,TRBJ1-1,11,.,many,CASGQINEAFF,TGTGCCAGCGGACAAATTAATGAAGCTTTCTTT
TRBV6-4,TRBJ2-2,16,.,many,CASSEGQGYNTGELFF,TGTGCCAGCAGTGAGGGGCAGGGGTACAACACCGGGGAGCTGTTTTTT
TRBV28,TRBJ1-2,12,TRBD1,.,CASSLTDRGYTF,TGTGCCAGCAGTCTAACGGACAGGGGCTACACCTTC
TRBV12-3/TRBV12-4,TRBJ1-1,13,TRBD1,.,CASSLWTGNEAFF,TGTGCCAGCAGTTTATGGACAGGGAATGAAGCTTTCTTT
TRBV25-1,TRBJ2-7,13,.,many,CASSDGGWGEQYF,TGTGCCAGCAGTGATGGCGGTTGGGGCGAGCAGTACTTC